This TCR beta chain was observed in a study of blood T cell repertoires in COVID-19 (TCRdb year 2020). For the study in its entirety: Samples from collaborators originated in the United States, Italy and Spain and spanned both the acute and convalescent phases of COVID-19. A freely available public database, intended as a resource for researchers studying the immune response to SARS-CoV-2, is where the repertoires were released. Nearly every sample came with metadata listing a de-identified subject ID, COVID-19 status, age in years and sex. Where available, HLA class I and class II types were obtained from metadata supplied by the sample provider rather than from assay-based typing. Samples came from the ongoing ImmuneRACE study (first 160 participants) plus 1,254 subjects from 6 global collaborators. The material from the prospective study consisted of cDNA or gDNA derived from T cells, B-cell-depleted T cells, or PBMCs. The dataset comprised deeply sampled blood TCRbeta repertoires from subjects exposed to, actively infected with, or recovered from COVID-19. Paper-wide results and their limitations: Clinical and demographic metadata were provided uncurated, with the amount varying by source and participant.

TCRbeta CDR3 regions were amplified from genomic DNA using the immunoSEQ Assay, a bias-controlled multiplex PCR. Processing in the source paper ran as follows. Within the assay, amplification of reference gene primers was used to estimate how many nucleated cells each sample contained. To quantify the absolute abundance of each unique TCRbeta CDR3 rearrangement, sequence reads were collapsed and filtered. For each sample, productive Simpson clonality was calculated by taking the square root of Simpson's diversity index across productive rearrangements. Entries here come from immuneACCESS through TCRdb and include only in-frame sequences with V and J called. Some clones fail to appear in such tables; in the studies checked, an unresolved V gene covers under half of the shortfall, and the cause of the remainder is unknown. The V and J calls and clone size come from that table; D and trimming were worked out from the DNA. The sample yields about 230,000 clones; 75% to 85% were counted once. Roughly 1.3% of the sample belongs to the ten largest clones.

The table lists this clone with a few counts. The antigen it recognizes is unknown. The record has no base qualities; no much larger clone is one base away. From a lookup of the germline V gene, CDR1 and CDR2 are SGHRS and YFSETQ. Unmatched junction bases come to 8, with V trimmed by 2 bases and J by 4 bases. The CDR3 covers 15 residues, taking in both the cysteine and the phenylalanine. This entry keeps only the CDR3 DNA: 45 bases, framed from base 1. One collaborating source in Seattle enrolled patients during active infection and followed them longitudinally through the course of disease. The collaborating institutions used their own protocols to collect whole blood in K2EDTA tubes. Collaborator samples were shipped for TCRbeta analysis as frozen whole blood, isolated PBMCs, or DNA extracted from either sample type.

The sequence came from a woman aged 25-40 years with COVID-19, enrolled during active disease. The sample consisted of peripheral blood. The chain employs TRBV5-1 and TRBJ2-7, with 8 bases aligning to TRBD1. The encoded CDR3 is CASSFPDRASYEQYF. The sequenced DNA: TGCGCCAGCAGCTTCCCGGACAGGGCAAGTTACGAGCAGTACTTC.